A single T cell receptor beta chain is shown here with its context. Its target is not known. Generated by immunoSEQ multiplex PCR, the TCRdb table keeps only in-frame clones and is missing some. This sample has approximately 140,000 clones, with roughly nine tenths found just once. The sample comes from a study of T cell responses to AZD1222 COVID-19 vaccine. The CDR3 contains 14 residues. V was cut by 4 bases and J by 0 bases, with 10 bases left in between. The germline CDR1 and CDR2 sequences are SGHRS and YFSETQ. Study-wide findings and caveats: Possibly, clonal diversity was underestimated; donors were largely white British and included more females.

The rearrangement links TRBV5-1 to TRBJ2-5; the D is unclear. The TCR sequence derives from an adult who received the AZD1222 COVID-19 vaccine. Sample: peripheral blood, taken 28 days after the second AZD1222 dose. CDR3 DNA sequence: TGCGCCAGCAGCCCCGACTTGTACCAAGAGACCCAGTACTTC. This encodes CASSPDLYQETQYF.